Listed here are 21 T cell receptor beta chains from one sample, sequenced in a study of blood T cells in healthy people across ages. Using a J-beta primer mix together with a sample-barcoded 5' primer, a second PCR was run for roughly 6 to 12 cycles. TCRdb recomputed calls from the 5' RACE reads with MiXCR, one row per CDR3 protein. Among roughly 800,000 distinct CDR3 sequences listed, 55% to 75% were seen once. Material for sequencing was blood. The receptors come from a man aged 25-45 years in good health.

J is TRBJ2-1 and V is TRBV10-3; 9 bases match TRBD1. The germline V gene encodes CDR1 ENHRY and CDR2 SYGVKD. This CDR3 comprises 15 residues. With 10 bases clipped from V and 7 bases from J, the junction kept 14 bases outside the gene matches. As DNA, the CDR3 is TGTGCCACGGACTCCGGTGGGACAGGGCGAAATGAGCAGTTCTTC. It is translated as CATDSGGTGRNEQFF.

This chain uses TRBV28 with TRBJ1-1; a possible D gene is TRBD1 (5 bases). Trimming removed 5 bases at V and 3 bases at J, with 7 bases between. CDR1 MDHEN and CDR2 SYDVKM come from the germline V gene. The CDR3 sequence is 12 residues long. CDR3 sequence (DNA): TGTGCCAGCAGTGAGACAGACACTGAAGCTTTCTTT. Translating gives CASSETDTEAFF.

This chain uses TRBV6-6 with TRBJ2-2, with TRBD2 matching over 10 bases. Trimming at V came to 6 bases and at J to 1 base, leaving 5 bases not matched to a gene. From germline, CDR1 is MNHNY and CDR2 SVGAGI (reference sequence). This CDR3 contains 16 residues. The CDR3: CASSPERGGNTGELFF. The CDR3 DNA is TGTGCCAGCAGCCCAGAGCGGGGGGGGAACACCGGGGAGCTGTTTTTT.

J is TRBJ2-7 and V is TRBV4-2; 16 bases line up with TRBD2. The CDR3 contains 18 residues. V shed 4 bases and J 1 base; nucleotides not matched to a gene: 7. Germline loops: CDR1 LGHNA, CDR2 YNFKEQ. This CDR3 reads CASSPRGLAGGHSYEQYF. Written as DNA, the CDR3 is TGTGCCAGCAGCCCCCGGGGACTAGCGGGGGGGCATTCCTACGAGCAGTACTTC.

V and J are TRBV7-2 and TRBJ2-1, with 9 bases aligning to TRBD1. The CDR3 sequence is 15 residues long. V dropped 5 bases and J dropped 8; count of bases not matched to a gene: 10. From germline, CDR1 is SGHTA and CDR2 FQGNSA. This CDR3 reads CASSPTGGRAYEQFF. CDR3 DNA: TGTGCCAGCAGCCCAACAGGGGGCAGGGCCTATGAGCAGTTCTTC.

This clonotype came up a few times. The rearrangement joins TRBV7-2 to TRBJ2-1; 13 positions agree with TRBD2. Germline loops: CDR1 SGHTA, CDR2 FQGNSA. CDR3 length: 17 residues. V was clipped by 6 bases and J by 7 bases; unmatched bases: 12. The chain's CDR3 is CASSIHRTSGGFNEQFF. In DNA form, the CDR3 reads TGTGCCAGCAGTATTCATAGGACTAGCGGGGGTTTTAATGAGCAGTTCTTC. Filled out from reference TRBV7-2 and TRBJ2-1, the complete variable domain reads GAGVSQSPSNKVTEKGKDVELRCDPISGHTALYWYRQSLGQGLEFLIYFQGNSAPDKSGLPSDRFSAERTGGSVSTLTIQRTQQEDSAVYLCASSIHRTSGGFNEQFFGPGTRLTVL.

This chain links TRBV5-1 with TRBJ2-2; 7 bases agree with TRBD1. V gave up 4 bases and J gave up 0 bases; unmatched junction bases: 6. Germline lookup yields CDR1 SGHRS and CDR2 YFSETQ. The CDR3 has 16 residues. The CDR3 region has the DNA TGCGCCAGCAGCCTACTGACAGGGCCGAACACCGGGGAGCTGTTTTTT. As protein: CASSLLTGPNTGELFF.

This clonotype appeared a few times. The J gene is TRBJ1-5, the V gene TRBV30, with D possibly being TRBD1 (5 bases). Germline CDR1 is GTSNPN and CDR2 is SVGIG (reference sequence). V shed 4 bases and J shed 2 bases, with 12 bases lying between them. The CDR3 has 14 residues. The CDR3 spells CAWKAGTGNQPQHF. The CDR3 DNA reads as TGTGCCTGGAAGGCGGGGACGGGCAATCAGCCCCAGCATTTT. The full variable domain, with the rest looked up from reference TRBV30 and TRBJ1-5, is SQTIHQWPATLVQPVGSPLSLECTVEGTSNPNLYWYRQAAGRGLQLLFYSVGIGQISSEVPQNLSASRPQDRQFILSSKKLLLSDSGFYLCAWKAGTGNQPQHFGDGTRLSIL.

The chain's CDR3 is CASSGVTGYTF. In DNA, the CDR3 is TGTGCCAGCAGTGGGGTTACCGGCTACACCTTC. The J gene is TRBJ1-2, the V gene TRBV3-1; no clear D gene. CDR3 length: 11 amino acids. Per the germline V gene, CDR1 is LGHDT and CDR2 is YNNKEL (reference sequence). V was shortened by 6 bases and J by 8 bases, with 10 bases between the two germline ends.

The chain is built from TRBV7-2 and TRBJ1-2; 10 bases map to TRBD1. Germline CDR1 reads SGHTA; CDR2 reads FQGNSA. Trimming removed 1 base from V and 6 bases from J; junction bases left unmatched: 5. The CDR3 spans 15 residues. This chain's CDR3 is CASSLERQGADGYTF. The DNA for the CDR3 is TGTGCCAGCAGCTTAGAACGACAGGGGGCGGATGGCTACACCTTC. The full variable domain, rest sourced from reference TRBV7-2 and TRBJ1-2, is GAGVSQSPSNKVTEKGKDVELRCDPISGHTALYWYRQSLGQGLEFLIYFQGNSAPDKSGLPSDRFSAERTGGSVSTLTIQRTQQEDSAVYLCASSLERQGADGYTFGSGTRLTVV.

This clonotype has only a few counts. V is TRBV29-1 and J is TRBJ2-6; D not resolved. Trimming removed 3 bases at V and 1 base at J, with 7 bases between. Germline lookup yields CDR1 SQVTM and CDR2 ANQGSEA. The length of the CDR3 is 14 residues. CDR3 in DNA: TGCAGCGTTGAGCTGCAATCTGGGGCCAACGTCCTGACTTTC. Translation gives CSVELQSGANVLTF. Based on the CDR3 plus reference TRBV29-1 and TRBJ2-6, the full variable domain is SAVISQKPSRDICQRGTSLTIQCQVDSQVTMMFWYRQQPGQSLTLIATANQGSEATYESGFVIDKFPISRPNLTFSTLTVSNMSPEDSSIYLCSVELQSGANVLTFGAGSRLTVL.

The chain is built from TRBV12-3 or TRBV12-4 and TRBJ2-3, with 11 bases that match TRBD2. The CDR3 length is 16 residues. Losses at the gene ends were 6 bases for V and 4 bases for J; bases not matched to a gene: 9. The CDR3 loop is CASSRTSGRPPDTQYF. DNA for the CDR3: TGTGCCAGCAGCCGTACTAGCGGGAGACCCCCAGATACGCAGTATTTT.

This clonotype appeared a few times. The V gene is TRBV11-1, the J gene TRBJ2-1; 8 nucleotides align to TRBD1. The CDR3 loop spans 14 amino acids. V was clipped by 2 bases and J by 7 bases; unmatched bases: 4. Germline V gene data show CDR1 as SGHAT and CDR2 as FQDESV (reference sequence). This CDR3 reads CASSLSDRGNEQFF. Here the CDR3 DNA reads TGTGCCAGCAGCTTATCCGACAGGGGAAATGAGCAGTTCTTC.

This chain joins TRBV29-1 and TRBJ1-2; 7 nucleotides line up with TRBD1. V was clipped by 4 bases and J by 8 bases; unmatched bases: 4. The CDR3 extends over 11 amino acids. The germline V gene has CDR1 SQVTM and CDR2 ANQGSEA. This CDR3 reads CSVGQGGGYTF. The CDR3 region has the DNA TGCAGCGTTGGACAGGGTGGCGGCTACACCTTC.

V and J are TRBV20-1 and TRBJ2-3; 8 positions match TRBD2. The CDR3 totals 14 residues. With 3 bases clipped from V and 4 bases from J, the junction kept 6 bases outside the gene matches. Germline loops: CDR1 DFQATT, CDR2 SNEGSKA (reference sequence). The CDR3 protein is CSASPAGGPDTQYF. The CDR3, as DNA: TGCAGTGCTAGTCCCGCGGGAGGTCCAGATACGCAGTATTTT.

CDR3 DNA sequence: TGTGCCACCAGCATGTATGGGGCCAACGTCCTGACTTTC. Translated: CATSMYGANVLTF. The rearrangement links TRBV15 to TRBJ2-6; D call uncertain. Germline V CDR1 and CDR2: LNHNV, YYDKDF (reference sequence). This CDR3 has 13 amino acids. Trimming left V 4 bases short and J 3 bases short, with 4 bases between. Combining the CDR3 with reference TRBV15 and TRBJ2-6 gives the whole variable domain DAMVIQNPRYQVTQFGKPVTLSCSQTLNHNVMYWYQQKSSQAPKLLFHYYDKDFNNEADTPDNFQSRRPNTSFCFLDIRSPGLGDTAMYLCATSMYGANVLTFGAGSRLTVL.

The V and J genes are TRBV2 and TRBJ1-4; 7 bases map to TRBD1. V dropped 4 bases and J dropped 3; count of bases not matched to a gene: 2. The CDR3 covers 14 residues. The V gene's germline CDR1 is SNHLY and CDR2 FYNNEI. The CDR3 DNA is TGTGCCAGCAGTGGACAGGGACCTAATGAAAAACTGTTTTTT. Amino acids: CASSGQGPNEKLFF.

Details on this clonotype: It may be a read error: a sequence one base away is much more abundant. The chain has TRBV5-1 and TRBJ2-4; D assignment may be TRBD1 or TRBD2 (6 bases each). Germline CDR1 reads SGHRS; CDR2 reads YFSETQ. The CDR3 runs to 14 residues. Trimming took off 0 bases at V and 14 bases at J, with 18 bases between the two ends. CDR3: CASSLAGEDDEEYF. The CDR3 DNA reads as TGCGCCAGCAGCTTGGCAGGGGAGGACGACGAGGAGTACTTC.

J is TRBJ1-2 and V is TRBV28, with TRBD1 as a possible D gene (6 bases). Germline V CDR1 and CDR2: MDHEN, SYDVKM. V was trimmed by 4 bases and J by 8 bases, leaving 17 bases between them. The CDR3 runs 14 residues. The CDR3 sequence is CASSSGAGARGYTF. CDR3 coding DNA: TGTGCCAGCAGTTCGGGGGCGGGGGCTAGAGGCTACACCTTC.

V usage is TRBV20-1 and J usage is TRBJ2-3; D is possibly TRBD1 or TRBD2 (5 bases each). From germline, CDR1 is DFQATT and CDR2 SNEGSKA (reference sequence). This CDR3 region has 14 residues. The V and J ends lost 0 bases and 2 bases respectively, with 9 bases between them. DNA of the CDR3: TGCAGTGCTAGAGATGGGGGTCTCACAGATACGCAGTATTTT. Amino acids: CSARDGGLTDTQYF.

The chain recombines TRBV6-6 with TRBJ2-3, with 7 nucleotides matching TRBD2. The CDR3 extends over 15 amino acids. V was clipped by 7 bases and J by 1 base; unmatched bases: 8. From germline, CDR1 is MNHNY and CDR2 SVGAGI (reference sequence). CDR3 DNA: TGTGCCAGCACCCCGACTAGCTATCGCACAGATACGCAGTATTTT. Translated, it gives CASTPTSYRTDTQYF.